Detailed here is one TCR beta chain. Germline V gives CDR1 SGHAT, CDR2 FQDESV (reference sequence). V was shortened by 4 bases and J by 4 bases, with 16 bases between the two germline ends. The CDR3 totals 15 residues. This sample is part of a study of Graves' ophthalmopathy and Graves' hyperthyroidism. Transcripts of RNA were the source for amplifying TCR beta CDR3 regions. HTBI primers served in a first-round RT-PCR, which a second-round multiplex PCR followed. MiXCR was run by TCRdb on the multiplex PCR reads, yielding one entry per CDR3 protein. The profile shows approximately 700,000 distinct CDR3 sequences, roughly 41% of them singletons.

The sequencing input was peripheral blood. The V gene is TRBV11-1, the J gene TRBJ1-2; unclear D gene. This clonotype originated in an adult man with Graves' ophthalmopathy. The CDR3 loop reads CASSSGVGQVYGYTF. The CDR3 DNA is TGTGCCAGCAGCTCCGGCGTGGGTCAGGTCTATGGCTACACCTTC.